This T cell receptor beta chain was sequenced for a study of blood T cell repertoires in COVID-19. How the authors handled the data: Scientists estimated how many nucleated cells there were by amplifying reference gene primers. Repertoires were generated with immunoSEQ multiplex PCR, while TCRdb's copy carries only in-frame clones and drops some. That table furnishes V, J and clone size, whereas the DNA furnished D and trimming. The sample has over 85,000 clones, around nine tenths seen once. The sequenced sample consisted of peripheral blood. The TCR comes from a man in his forties or fifties with acute or convalescent COVID-19.

The CDR3 sequence: CASSQYLGQASGNTIYF. In DNA, the CDR3 is TGTGCCAGCAGCCAATACCTAGGACAGGCATCTGGAAACACCATATATTTT. V usage is TRBV14 and J usage is TRBJ1-3, with 7 bases that match TRBD1. Germline V gives CDR1 SGHDN, CDR2 FVKESK. Unmatched junction bases numbered 8, after V lost 2 bases and J lost 1 base. The CDR3 length is 17 residues.